The clone carrying this TCR beta chain was seen repeatedly, ten times or more. After removal of 4 bases from V and 7 bases from J, the junction contained 7 bases not matched to a gene. Per germline, CDR1 MNHEY and CDR2 SVGEGT. The CDR3 sequence is 14 residues long. From the RT-PCR reads, TCRdb called clonotypes with MiXCR, one entry per CDR3 protein. In the table there are around 570,000 distinct CDR3 sequences, over 9% of which are singletons. This sample was included in a study of response to subunit inactivated influenza vaccine. The same data also went into a second study, on T cells expressing NK-cell markers. That paper adds: What made the TCR beta cDNA was 5'RACE template switching with UMIs. Source material for TCR beta repertoires consisted of sorted CD3+CD56+NKG2C+, CD3+CD56+NKG2C- and CD3+CD56-NKG2C+ T cells. For over five donors, the dominant NKG2C+ clonotypes made up roughly 1.0-7.5% of their CD8+ T cells.

Sequenced material: PBMCs from blood, taken on the day of vaccination. This TCR came from a middle-aged man who received an inactivated influenza vaccine. This chain links TRBV6-2 or TRBV6-3 with TRBJ2-1; TRBD1 aligns across 7 bases. The DNA for the CDR3 is TGTGCCAGCAGTTCCTTCGGGACAGTTAATGAGCAGTTCTTC. As protein: CASSSFGTVNEQFF.